The clone carrying this T cell receptor beta chain has just a few counts. Its antigen is unidentified. This sample stems from a study of cytomegalovirus exposure and HLA in healthy donors. The PCR employed 60 Vbeta primers together with 13 Jbeta primers. Sequencing was performed with immunoSEQ multiplex PCR; in TCRdb, only in-frame clones are kept and a portion is missing. This sample has over 90,000 clones, with roughly 79% found just once. Findings and caveats of the study: Earlier analysis yielded a pattern in which most TCR beta V segments were productive about 90% or about 30% of the time.

Per the germline V gene, CDR1 is MNHEY and CDR2 is SVGAGI. The CDR3 loop spans 14 amino acids. J lost 7 bases, V lost 2 bases, and 5 bases had no gene match. The chain uses TRBV6-5 and TRBJ1-1, with 9 positions matching TRBD1. The sequence derives from a female donor in good health and CMV-seropositive. Sequenced input: PBMCs. The CDR3 here is CASSYGTGSFEAFF. In DNA form, the CDR3 reads TGTGCCAGCAGTTACGGGACAGGGTCGTTTGAAGCTTTCTTT.